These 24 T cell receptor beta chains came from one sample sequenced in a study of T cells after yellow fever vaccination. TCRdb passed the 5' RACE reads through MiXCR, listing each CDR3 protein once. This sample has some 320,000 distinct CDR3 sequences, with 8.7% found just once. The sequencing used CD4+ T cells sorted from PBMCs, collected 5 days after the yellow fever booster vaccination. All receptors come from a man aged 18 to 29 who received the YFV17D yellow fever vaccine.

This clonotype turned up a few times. The CDR3 protein is CASSSTSGGGNEQFF. CDR3 DNA sequence: TGCGCCAGCAGCTCGACTAGCGGGGGGGGCAATGAGCAGTTCTTC. The genes are TRBV5-1 and TRBJ2-1, with 14 bases matching TRBD2. The CDR3 length is 15 residues. Trimming at V came to 3 bases and at J to 6 bases, leaving 2 bases not matched to a gene. Germline CDR1 is SGHRS and CDR2 is YFSETQ.

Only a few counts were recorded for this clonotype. The CDR3 DNA follows: TGTGCCAGCAGGACCGCGTCCGCGAGTGCGCAGTATTTT. Translated, it gives CASRTASASAQYF. This rearrangement joins TRBV7-9 to TRBJ2-3; D gene ambiguous. CDR1 SEHNR and CDR2 FQNEAQ come from the germline V gene (reference sequence). This CDR3 is 13 amino acids long. With 6 bases removed from V and 10 bases from J, the gap between germline ends came to 17 bases.

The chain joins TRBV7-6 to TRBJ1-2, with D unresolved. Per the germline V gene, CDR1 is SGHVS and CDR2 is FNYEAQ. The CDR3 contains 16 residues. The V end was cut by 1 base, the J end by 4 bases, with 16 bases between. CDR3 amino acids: CASSLEAGPWVYGYTF. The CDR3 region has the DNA TGTGCCAGCAGCTTAGAGGCGGGTCCCTGGGTCTATGGCTACACCTTC.

In DNA form, the CDR3 reads TGTGCCAGCAGCCCCCAACAGGGACCAGATACGCAGTATTTT. This codes for CASSPQQGPDTQYF. This chain uses TRBV7-2 with TRBJ2-3; TRBD1 might be the D (6 bases). The CDR3 extends over 14 amino acids. CDR1 and CDR2 from the germline V gene are SGHTA and FQGNSA. With 5 bases removed from V and 4 bases from J, the gap between germline ends came to 13 bases. The whole variable domain, remainder taken from reference TRBV7-2 and TRBJ2-3, is GAGVSQSPSNKVTEKGKDVELRCDPISGHTALYWYRQSLGQGLEFLIYFQGNSAPDKSGLPSDRFSAERTGGSVSTLTIQRTQQEDSAVYLCASSPQQGPDTQYFGPGTRLTVL.

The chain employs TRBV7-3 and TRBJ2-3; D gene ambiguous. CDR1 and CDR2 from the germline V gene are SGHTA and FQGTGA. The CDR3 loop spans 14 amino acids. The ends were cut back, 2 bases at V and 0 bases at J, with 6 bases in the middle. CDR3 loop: CASSLFDSTDTQYF. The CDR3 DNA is TGTGCCAGCAGCTTATTTGATAGCACAGATACGCAGTATTTT.

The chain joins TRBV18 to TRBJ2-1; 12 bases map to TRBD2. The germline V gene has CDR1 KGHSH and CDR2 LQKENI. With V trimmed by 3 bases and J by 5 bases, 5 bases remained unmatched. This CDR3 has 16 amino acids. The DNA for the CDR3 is TGTGCCAGCTCACCTAGACTAGCGGGGGCGGACAATGAGCAGTTCTTC. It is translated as CASSPRLAGADNEQFF.

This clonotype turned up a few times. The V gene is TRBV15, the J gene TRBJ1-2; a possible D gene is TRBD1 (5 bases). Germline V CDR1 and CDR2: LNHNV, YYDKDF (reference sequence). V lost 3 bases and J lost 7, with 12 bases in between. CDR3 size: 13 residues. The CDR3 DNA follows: TGTGCCACCAGCAGCCGGGGACTCTTTGGCTACACCTTC. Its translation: CATSSRGLFGYTF.

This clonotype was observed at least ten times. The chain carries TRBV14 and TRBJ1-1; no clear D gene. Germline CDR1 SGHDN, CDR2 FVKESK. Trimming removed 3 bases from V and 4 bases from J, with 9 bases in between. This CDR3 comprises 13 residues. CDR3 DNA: TGTGCCAGCAGCCAGAGCCTGGGCACTGAAGCTTTCTTT. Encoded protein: CASSQSLGTEAFF.

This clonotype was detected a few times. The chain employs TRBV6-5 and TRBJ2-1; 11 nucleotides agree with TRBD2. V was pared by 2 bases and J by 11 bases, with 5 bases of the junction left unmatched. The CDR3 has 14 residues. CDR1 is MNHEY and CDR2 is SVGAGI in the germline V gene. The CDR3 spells CASSYKLAGDKQFF. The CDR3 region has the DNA TGTGCCAGCAGTTACAAACTAGCGGGGGACAAGCAGTTCTTC.

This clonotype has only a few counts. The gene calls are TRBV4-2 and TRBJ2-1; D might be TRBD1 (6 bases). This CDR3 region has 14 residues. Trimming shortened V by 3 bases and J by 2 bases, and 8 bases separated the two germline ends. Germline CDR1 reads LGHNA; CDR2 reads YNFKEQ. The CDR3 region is CASSHGDTYNEQFF. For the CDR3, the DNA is TGTGCCAGCAGCCATGGGGACACCTACAATGAGCAGTTCTTC.

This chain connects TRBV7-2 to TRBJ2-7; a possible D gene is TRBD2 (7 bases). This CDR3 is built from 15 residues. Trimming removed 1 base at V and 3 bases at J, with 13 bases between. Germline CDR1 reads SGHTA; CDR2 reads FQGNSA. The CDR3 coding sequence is TGTGCCAGCAGCTTAGTACGGGGAGGGGGCTACGAGCAGTACTTC. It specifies CASSLVRGGGYEQYF.

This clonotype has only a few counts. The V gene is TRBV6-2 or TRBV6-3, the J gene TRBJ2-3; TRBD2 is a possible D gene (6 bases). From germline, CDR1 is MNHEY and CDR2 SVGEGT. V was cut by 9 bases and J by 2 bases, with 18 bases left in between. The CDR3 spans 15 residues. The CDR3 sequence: CASGGYGEYTDTQYF. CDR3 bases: TGTGCCAGTGGAGGGTATGGAGAGTACACAGATACGCAGTATTTT.

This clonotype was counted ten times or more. CDR3 nucleotides: TGCAGTGCAAACAGGGAGGGGCGGCCCCAGCATTTT. Its protein product is CSANREGRPQHF. The chain employs TRBV20-1 and TRBJ1-5; maybe TRBD1 (6 bases). Trimming left V 6 bases short and J 9 bases short, with 15 bases between. CDR1 is DFQATT, CDR2 SNEGSKA, per germline (reference sequence). The CDR3 consists of 12 residues.

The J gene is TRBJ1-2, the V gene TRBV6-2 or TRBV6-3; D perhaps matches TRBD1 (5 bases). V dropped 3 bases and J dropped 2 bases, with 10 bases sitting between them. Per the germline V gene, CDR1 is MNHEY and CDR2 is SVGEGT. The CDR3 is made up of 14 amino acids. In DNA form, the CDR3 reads TGTGCCAGCAGTTATTCCAGGGAGAACTATGGCTACACCTTC. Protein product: CASSYSRENYGYTF.

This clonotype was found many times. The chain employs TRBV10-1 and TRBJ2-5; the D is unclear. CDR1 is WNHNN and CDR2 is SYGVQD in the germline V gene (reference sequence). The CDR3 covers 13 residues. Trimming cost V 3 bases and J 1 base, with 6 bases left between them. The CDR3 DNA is TGCGCCAGCAGTGATTCCGGCCAAGAGACCCAGTACTTC. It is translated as CASSDSGQETQYF.

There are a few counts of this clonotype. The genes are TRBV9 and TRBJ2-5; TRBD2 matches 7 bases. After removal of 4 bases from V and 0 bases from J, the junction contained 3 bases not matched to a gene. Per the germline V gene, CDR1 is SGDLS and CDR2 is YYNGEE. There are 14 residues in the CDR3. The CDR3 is CASSTRGDQETQYF. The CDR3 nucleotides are TGTGCCAGCAGCACCCGGGGGGACCAAGAGACCCAGTACTTC.

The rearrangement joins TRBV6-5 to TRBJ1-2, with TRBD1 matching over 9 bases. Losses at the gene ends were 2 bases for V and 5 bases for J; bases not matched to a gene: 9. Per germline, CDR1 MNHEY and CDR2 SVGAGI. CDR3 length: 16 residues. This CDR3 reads CASSYTSTGGYYGYTF. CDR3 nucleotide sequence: TGTGCCAGCAGTTACACATCTACAGGGGGCTATTATGGCTACACCTTC.

The CDR3 region is CASSPSSGTNEKLFF. The CDR3 DNA follows: TGTGCCAGCTCACCCTCTTCCGGGACTAATGAAAAACTGTTTTTT. The chain recombines TRBV18 with TRBJ1-4; D ambiguous. The V end lost 3 bases, the J end lost 2 bases, and 10 bases lay between the germline ends. The V gene's germline CDR1 is KGHSH and CDR2 LQKENI. The CDR3 length is 15 residues. The full variable domain, with the rest looked up from reference TRBV18 and TRBJ1-4, is NAGVMQNPRHLVRRRGQEARLRCSPMKGHSHVYWYRQLPEEGLKFMVYLQKENIIDESGMPKERFSAEFPKEGPSILRIQQVVRGDSAAYFCASSPSSGTNEKLFFGSGTQLSVL.

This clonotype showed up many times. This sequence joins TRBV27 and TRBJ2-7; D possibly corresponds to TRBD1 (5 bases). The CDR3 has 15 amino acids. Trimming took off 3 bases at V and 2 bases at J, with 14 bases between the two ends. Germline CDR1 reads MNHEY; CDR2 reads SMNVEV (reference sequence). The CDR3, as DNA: TGTGCCAGCAGTTTGCGACAGATTCACCCCTACGAGCAGTACTTC. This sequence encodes CASSLRQIHPYEQYF.

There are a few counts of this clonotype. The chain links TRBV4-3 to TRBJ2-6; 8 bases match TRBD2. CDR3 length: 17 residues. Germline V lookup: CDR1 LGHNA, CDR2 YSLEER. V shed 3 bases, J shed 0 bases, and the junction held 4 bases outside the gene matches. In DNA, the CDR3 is TGCGCCAGCAGCCAGACTAGCGCCCGCTCTGGGGCCAACGTCCTGACTTTC. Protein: CASSQTSARSGANVLTF.

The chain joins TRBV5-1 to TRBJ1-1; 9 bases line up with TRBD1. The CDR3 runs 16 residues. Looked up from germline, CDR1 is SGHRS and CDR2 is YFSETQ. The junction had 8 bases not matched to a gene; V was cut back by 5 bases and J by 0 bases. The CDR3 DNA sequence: TGCGCCAGCAGAACCGGGACAGGGCTCATGAACACTGAAGCTTTCTTT. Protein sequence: CASRTGTGLMNTEAFF.

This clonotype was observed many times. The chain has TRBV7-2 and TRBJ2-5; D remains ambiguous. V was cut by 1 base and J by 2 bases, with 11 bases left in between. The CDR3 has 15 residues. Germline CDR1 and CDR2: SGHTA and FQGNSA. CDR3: CASSLVGSVQETQYF. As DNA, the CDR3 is TGTGCCAGCAGCTTAGTGGGCAGCGTTCAAGAGACCCAGTACTTC.

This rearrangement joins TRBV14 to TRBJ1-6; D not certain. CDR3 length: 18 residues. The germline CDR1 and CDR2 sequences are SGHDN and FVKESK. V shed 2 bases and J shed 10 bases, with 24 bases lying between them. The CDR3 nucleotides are TGTGCCAGCAGCCAAATCAAAAGATCGGGGTACAAGGAATCACCCCTCCACTTT. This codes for CASSQIKRSGYKESPLHF.

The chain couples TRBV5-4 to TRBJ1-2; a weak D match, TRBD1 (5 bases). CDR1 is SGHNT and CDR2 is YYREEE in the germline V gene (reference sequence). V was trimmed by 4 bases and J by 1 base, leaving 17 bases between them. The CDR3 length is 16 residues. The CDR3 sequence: CASSGSGRSFNYGYTF. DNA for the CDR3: TGTGCCAGCAGCGGGTCGGGACGAAGCTTTAACTATGGCTACACCTTC. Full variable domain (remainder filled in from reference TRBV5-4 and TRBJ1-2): ETGVTQSPTHLIKTRGQQVTLRCSSQSGHNTVSWYQQALGQGPQFIFQYYREEENGRGNFPPRFSGLQFPNYSSELNVNALELDDSALYLCASSGSGRSFNYGYTFGSGTRLTVV.